Here is one T cell receptor (beta chain) with its context. As yet, its antigen is unknown. The germline CDR1 and CDR2 sequences are DFQATT and SNEGSKA (reference sequence). This CDR3 region has 14 residues. V was trimmed by 6 bases and J by 5 bases, leaving 17 bases between them. The sample is drawn from a study of T cells in Graves' hyperthyroidism and ophthalmopathy. Study-wide findings and caveats: In validation, the model predicted ophthalmopathy. These predictions came a median approximately six months before onset.

Amplification of TCR beta CDR3 regions used RNA as the template. Carried out on the TCR CDR3, a first-round RT-PCR used the HTBI primer set. TCRdb ran MiXCR on the multiplex PCR reads and lists one entry per CDR3 protein. This repertoire shows hundreds of thousands of distinct CDR3 sequences, around 20% found once; its top ten account for 15% to 20%. This TCR was sampled from a woman aged 45-65 years with Graves' hyperthyroidism that later progressed to Graves' ophthalmopathy. The chain links TRBV20-1 to TRBJ2-1; a weak D match, TRBD2 (7 bases). The sequenced material came from blood. In nucleotides, the CDR3 is TGCAGTGCCCCACGGGGGCGGGGGAACAATGAGCAGTTCTTC. Translating gives CSAPRGRGNNEQFF.